What follows are 5 T cell receptor beta chains derived from one specimen sequenced in a study of blood T cells in healthy people across ages. The use of a sample-barcoded 5' primer and a J-beta primer mix characterized a second PCR of roughly 7 to 11 cycles. TCRdb independently ran MiXCR on the 5' RACE reads; one entry per CDR3 protein. The data hold approximately 360,000 distinct CDR3 sequences, with about 55% observed a single time. The material sequenced was blood. The receptors derive from a man in his 60s in good health.

With regard to this clonotype: Mismatch with germline at one junction end may stem from a read error. The rearrangement joins TRBV7-2 to TRBJ2-1, with 9 bases lining up with TRBD2. The CDR3 is made up of 17 amino acids. Germline CDR1 reads SGHTA; CDR2 reads FQGNSA. The CDR3: CASSTQASGLANNVQFF. In nucleotides, the CDR3 is TGTGCCAGCAGCACCCAGGCGTCAGGACTAGCGAACAATGTGCAGTTCTTC.

The chain uses TRBV5-1 and TRBJ2-3, with D perhaps matching TRBD2 (7 bases). Germline assignment: CDR1 SGHRS and CDR2 YFSETQ. V lost 4 bases and J lost 2, with 17 bases in between. This CDR3 comprises 16 residues. The CDR3 DNA reads as TGCGCCAGCAGCCCCTCTGCGGGGGCCTCCACAGATACGCAGTATTTT. Protein: CASSPSAGASTDTQYF.

This clonotype showed up just once. The chain is built from TRBV6-2 or TRBV6-3 and TRBJ2-1; D unresolved. The CDR3 covers 12 residues. Trimming shortened V by 4 bases and J by 4 bases, and 5 bases separated the two germline ends. Germline CDR1 is MNHEY and CDR2 is SVGEGT. The CDR3 DNA reads as TGTGCCAGCAGTTCCAAATACAATGAGCAGTTCTTC. Translated, it gives CASSSKYNEQFF.

V gene TRBV29-1 combines with J gene TRBJ2-3; 13 nucleotides match TRBD2. The CDR3 totals 14 residues. V trimming: 8 bases; J trimming: 3 bases; junction bases outside the gene matches: 5. The germline CDR1 and CDR2 sequences are SQVTM and ANQGSEA. DNA for the CDR3: TGCAGCATCTGGACTAGCGGGAGAACAGATACGCAGTATTTT. As protein: CSIWTSGRTDTQYF.

This clonotype was counted a few times. This chain uses TRBV11-2 with TRBJ2-1; D is ambiguous. CDR3 size: 12 residues. Between the trimmed V and J ends, which lost 4 bases and 9 bases, there was a span of 10 bases. The germline CDR1 and CDR2 sequences are SGHAT and FQNNGV. The CDR3 DNA reads TGTGCCAGCAGCTCGCTAGGAGTTGAGCAGTTCTTC. Translating gives CASSSLGVEQFF.